One and the same sample provided the 2 T cell receptor beta chains below, sequenced in a study of cytomegalovirus exposure and HLA in healthy donors. 13 Jbeta primers and 60 Vbeta primers were used for the PCR. Data came from immunoSEQ multiplex PCR; TCRdb stores just in-frame clones and leaves some out. The sample holds around 150,000 clones, about 80% seen once. The material sequenced was PBMCs. Source of these receptors: a woman in her forties or fifties in good health and CMV-seropositive.

This clone showed up just a few times. J is TRBJ1-2 and V is TRBV25-1; the D gene is possibly TRBD1 (6 bases). V was trimmed by 6 bases and J by 0 bases, leaving 8 bases between them. The V gene's germline CDR1 is MGHDK and CDR2 SYGVNS. The CDR3 is 13 residues long. The CDR3 DNA is TGTGCCAGCAGAGGACAGACTAACTATGGCTACACCTTC. Its translation: CASRGQTNYGYTF.

This clone was seen just once. This chain uses TRBV7-8 with TRBJ2-7; D not certain. CDR3 length equals 14 residues. Germline V gene lookup returns CDR1 SGHVS and CDR2 FQNEAQ. V shed 5 bases and J shed 1 base, with 12 bases lying between them. Here the CDR3 reads CASSLGRRSYEQYF. CDR3 in DNA: TGTGCCAGCAGCCTAGGGCGGAGATCCTACGAGCAGTACTTC. Based on the CDR3 plus reference TRBV7-8 and TRBJ2-7, the full variable domain is GAGVSQSPRYKVAKRGQDVALRCDPISGHVSLFWYQQALGQGPEFLTYFQNEAQLDKSGLPSDRFFAERPEGSVSTLKIQRTQQEDSAVYLCASSLGRRSYEQYFGPGTRLTVT.